This T cell receptor beta chain originates from a study of cytomegalovirus exposure and HLA in healthy donors. Findings of the study overall: Reportedly, cytomegalovirus status was diagnosed with high sensitivity and specificity. Association of a missense DCLRE1C variant with TCR beta V- and J-gene trimming was reported in a later analysis.

Primers: 60 Vbeta forward and 13 Jbeta reverse. Method: immunoSEQ multiplex PCR; TCRdb's copy keeps in-frame clones and lacks some. The sample contains some 130,000 clones, more than 65% of which appear only once. Trimming at V came to 4 bases and at J to 4 bases, leaving 7 bases not matched to a gene. This CDR3 region has 14 residues. Germline CDR1 is MNHNS and CDR2 is SASEGT. Of note for this clone: The antigen is undetermined.

The chain is built from TRBV6-1 and TRBJ2-7, with 7 bases that match TRBD1. Material for sequencing was PBMCs. This sequence was found in a male donor in good health and CMV-seropositive. CDR3 DNA: TGTGCCAGCAGTGTACGACAGGGAAATTACGAGCAGTACTTC. Its translation is CASSVRQGNYEQYF.